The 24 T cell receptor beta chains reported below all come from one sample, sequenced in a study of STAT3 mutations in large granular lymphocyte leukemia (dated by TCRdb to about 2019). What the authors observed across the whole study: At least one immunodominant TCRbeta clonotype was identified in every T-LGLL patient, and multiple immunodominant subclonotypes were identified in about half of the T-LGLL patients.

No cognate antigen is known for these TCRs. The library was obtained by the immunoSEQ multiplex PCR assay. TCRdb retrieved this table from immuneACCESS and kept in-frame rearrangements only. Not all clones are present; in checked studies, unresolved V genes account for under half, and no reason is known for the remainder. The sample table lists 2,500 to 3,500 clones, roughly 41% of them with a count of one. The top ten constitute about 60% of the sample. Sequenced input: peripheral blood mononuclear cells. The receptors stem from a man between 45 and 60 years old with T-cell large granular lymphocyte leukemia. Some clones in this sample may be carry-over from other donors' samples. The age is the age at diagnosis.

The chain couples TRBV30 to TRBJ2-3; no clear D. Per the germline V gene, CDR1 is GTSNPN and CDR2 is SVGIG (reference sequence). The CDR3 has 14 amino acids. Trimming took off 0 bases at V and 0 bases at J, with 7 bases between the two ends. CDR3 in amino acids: CAWSVSLSTDTQYF. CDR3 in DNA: TGTGCCTGGAGTGTGAGCCTTAGCACAGATACGCAGTATTTT.

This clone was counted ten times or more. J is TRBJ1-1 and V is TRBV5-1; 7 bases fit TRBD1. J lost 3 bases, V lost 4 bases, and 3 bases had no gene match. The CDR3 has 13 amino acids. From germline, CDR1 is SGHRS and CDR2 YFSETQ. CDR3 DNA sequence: TGCGCCAGCAGCCAACAGGGGTACACTGAAGCTTTCTTT. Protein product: CASSQQGYTEAFF.

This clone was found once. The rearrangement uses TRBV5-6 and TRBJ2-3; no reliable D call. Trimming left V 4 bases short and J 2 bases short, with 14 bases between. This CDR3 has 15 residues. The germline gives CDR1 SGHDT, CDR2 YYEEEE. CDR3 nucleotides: TGTGCCAGCAGCCCAGAGGAAGGGAACACAGATACGCAGTATTTT. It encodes CASSPEEGNTDTQYF.

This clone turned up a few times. The CDR3 sequence: CASSLGRPGTQYF. In DNA form, the CDR3 reads TGTGCCAGCAGCTTGGGGCGCCCGGGGACGCAGTATTTT. This chain joins TRBV5-4 and TRBJ2-3; weak D call: TRBD2 (5 bases). This CDR3 is 13 amino acids long. The V end was cut by 0 bases, the J end by 9 bases, with 11 bases between. Germline CDR1 SGHNT, CDR2 YYREEE (reference sequence).

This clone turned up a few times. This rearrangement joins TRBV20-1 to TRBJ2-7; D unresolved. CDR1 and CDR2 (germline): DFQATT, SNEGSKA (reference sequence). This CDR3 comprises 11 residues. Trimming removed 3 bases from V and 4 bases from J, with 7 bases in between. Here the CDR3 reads CSASVGYEQYF. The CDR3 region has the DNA TGCAGTGCTAGCGTCGGATACGAGCAGTACTTC.

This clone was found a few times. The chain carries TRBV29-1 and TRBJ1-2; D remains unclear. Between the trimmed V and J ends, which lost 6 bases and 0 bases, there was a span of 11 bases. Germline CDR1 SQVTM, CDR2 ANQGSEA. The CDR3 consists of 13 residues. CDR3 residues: CSVRTVANYGYTF. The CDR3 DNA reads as TGCAGCGTCAGGACGGTTGCTAACTATGGCTACACCTTC.

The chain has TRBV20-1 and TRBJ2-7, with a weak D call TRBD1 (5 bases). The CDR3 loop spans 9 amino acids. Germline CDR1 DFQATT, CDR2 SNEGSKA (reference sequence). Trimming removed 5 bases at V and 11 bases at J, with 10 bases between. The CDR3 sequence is CSAGAPEYF. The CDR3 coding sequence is TGCAGTGCTGGGGCCCCCGAGTACTTC.

The CDR3 is CASSLMETLKETQYF. DNA of the CDR3: TGTGCCAGCAGCTTAATGGAAACCCTGAAAGAGACCCAGTACTTC. J is TRBJ2-5 and V is TRBV7-9; D uncertain. Germline V gene lookup returns CDR1 SEHNR and CDR2 FQNEAQ (reference sequence). V shed 2 bases and J shed 3 bases, with 13 bases lying between them. This CDR3 region has 15 residues.

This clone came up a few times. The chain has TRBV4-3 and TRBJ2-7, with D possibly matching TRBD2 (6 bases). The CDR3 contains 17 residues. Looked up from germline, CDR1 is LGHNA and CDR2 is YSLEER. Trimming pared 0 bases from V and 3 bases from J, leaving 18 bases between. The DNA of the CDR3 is TGCGCCAGCAGCCAAGATCGATTTGCGGGACTCAACTACGAGCAGTACTTC. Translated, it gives CASSQDRFAGLNYEQYF.

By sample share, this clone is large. This chain's CDR3 is CASSLAGVSEQYF. CDR3 bases: TGTGCCAGCAGTTTAGCGGGGGTTTCCGAGCAGTACTTC. V is TRBV27 and J is TRBJ2-7; 7 bases map to TRBD2. The CDR3 spans 13 residues. CDR1 is MNHEY and CDR2 is SMNVEV in the germline V gene (reference sequence). J lost 6 bases, V lost 2 bases, and 4 bases had no gene match.

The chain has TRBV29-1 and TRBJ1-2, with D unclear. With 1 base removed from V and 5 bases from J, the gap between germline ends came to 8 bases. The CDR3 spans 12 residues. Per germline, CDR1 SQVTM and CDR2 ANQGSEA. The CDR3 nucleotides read TGCAGCGTTGAAGGGACCCTTTATGGCTACACCTTC. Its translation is CSVEGTLYGYTF.

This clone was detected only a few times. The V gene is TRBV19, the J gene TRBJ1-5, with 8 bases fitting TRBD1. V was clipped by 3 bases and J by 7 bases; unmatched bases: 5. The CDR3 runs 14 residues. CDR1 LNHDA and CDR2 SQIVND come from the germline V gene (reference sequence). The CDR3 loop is CASSISAGGQPQHF. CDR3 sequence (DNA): TGTGCCAGTAGTATTTCGGCAGGGGGCCAGCCCCAGCATTTT.

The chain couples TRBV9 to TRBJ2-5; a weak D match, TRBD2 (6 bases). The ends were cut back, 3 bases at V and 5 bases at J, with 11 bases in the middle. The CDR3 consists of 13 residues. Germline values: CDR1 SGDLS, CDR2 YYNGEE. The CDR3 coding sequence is TGTGCCAGCAGCGCCCGGGGGTGGGAGACCCAGTACTTC. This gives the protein CASSARGWETQYF. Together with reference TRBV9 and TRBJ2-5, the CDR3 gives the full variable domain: DSGVTQTPKHLITATGQRVTLRCSPRSGDLSVYWYQQSLDQGLQFLIQYYNGEERAKGNILERFSAQQFPDLHSELNLSSLELGDSALYFCASSARGWETQYFGPGTRLLVL.

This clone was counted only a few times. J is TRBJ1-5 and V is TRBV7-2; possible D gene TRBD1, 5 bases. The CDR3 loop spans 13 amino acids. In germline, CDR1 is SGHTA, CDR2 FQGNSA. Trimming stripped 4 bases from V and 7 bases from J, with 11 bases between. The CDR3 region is CASSSLGAQPQHF. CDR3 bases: TGTGCCAGCAGCTCCCTAGGGGCACAGCCCCAGCATTTT.

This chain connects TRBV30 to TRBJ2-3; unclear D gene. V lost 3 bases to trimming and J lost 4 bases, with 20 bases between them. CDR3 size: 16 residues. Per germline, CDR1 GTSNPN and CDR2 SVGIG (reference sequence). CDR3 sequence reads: CAWSPGIQTGADTQYF. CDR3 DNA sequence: TGTGCCTGGAGCCCTGGGATCCAAACTGGCGCAGATACGCAGTATTTT. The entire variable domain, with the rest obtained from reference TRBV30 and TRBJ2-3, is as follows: SQTIHQWPATLVQPVGSPLSLECTVEGTSNPNLYWYRQAAGRGLQLLFYSVGIGQISSEVPQNLSASRPQDRQFILSSKKLLLSDSGFYLCAWSPGIQTGADTQYFGPGTRLTVL.

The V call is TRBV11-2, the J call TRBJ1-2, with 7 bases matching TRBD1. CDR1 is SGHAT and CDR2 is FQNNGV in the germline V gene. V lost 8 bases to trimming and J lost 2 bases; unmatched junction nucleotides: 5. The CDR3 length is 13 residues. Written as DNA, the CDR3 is TGTGCCAGCGGCCAGGGGGTAAACTATGGCTACACCTTC. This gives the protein CASGQGVNYGYTF.

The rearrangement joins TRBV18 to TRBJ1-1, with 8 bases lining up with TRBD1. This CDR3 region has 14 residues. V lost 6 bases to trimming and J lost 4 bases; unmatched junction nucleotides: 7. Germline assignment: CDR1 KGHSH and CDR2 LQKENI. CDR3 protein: CASSLSTGGTEAFF. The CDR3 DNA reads TGTGCCAGCTCTCTAAGTACAGGGGGCACTGAAGCTTTCTTT.

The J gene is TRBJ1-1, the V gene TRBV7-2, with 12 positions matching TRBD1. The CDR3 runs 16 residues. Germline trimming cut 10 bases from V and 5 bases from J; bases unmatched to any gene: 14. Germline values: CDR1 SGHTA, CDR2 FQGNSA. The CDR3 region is CATYRDGTGGPTEAFF. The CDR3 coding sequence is TGTGCCACTTACCGCGACGGGACAGGGGGCCCTACTGAAGCTTTCTTT.

The CDR3 nucleotides read TGCGCCAGCAGCTTGTGGGGACAGGTAAGTGGTACCATATATTTT. Its translation: CASSLWGQVSGTIYF. The V gene is TRBV5-1, the J gene TRBJ1-3; 8 bases fit TRBD1. The CDR3 has 15 residues. V dropped 1 base and J dropped 10; count of bases not matched to a gene: 10. CDR1 and CDR2 (germline): SGHRS, YFSETQ.

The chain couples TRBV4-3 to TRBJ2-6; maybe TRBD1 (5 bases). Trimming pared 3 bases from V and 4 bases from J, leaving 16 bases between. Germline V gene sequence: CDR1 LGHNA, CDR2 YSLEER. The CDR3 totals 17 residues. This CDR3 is CASSHTILGRGANVLTF. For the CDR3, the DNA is TGCGCCAGCAGCCACACAATTCTGGGGCGAGGGGCCAACGTCCTGACTTTC.

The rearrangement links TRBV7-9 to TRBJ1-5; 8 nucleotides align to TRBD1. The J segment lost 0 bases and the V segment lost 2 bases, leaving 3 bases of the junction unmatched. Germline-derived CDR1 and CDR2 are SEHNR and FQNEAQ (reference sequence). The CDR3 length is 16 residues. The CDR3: CASSLQGALSNQPQHF. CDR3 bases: TGTGCCAGCAGCTTACAGGGGGCCCTTAGCAATCAGCCCCAGCATTTT.

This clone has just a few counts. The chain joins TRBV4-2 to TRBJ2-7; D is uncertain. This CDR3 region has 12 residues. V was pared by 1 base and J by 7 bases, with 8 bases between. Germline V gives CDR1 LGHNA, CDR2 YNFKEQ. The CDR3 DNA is TGTGCCAGCAGCCAAGCCTGGGGAGAGCAGTACTTC. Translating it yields CASSQAWGEQYF.

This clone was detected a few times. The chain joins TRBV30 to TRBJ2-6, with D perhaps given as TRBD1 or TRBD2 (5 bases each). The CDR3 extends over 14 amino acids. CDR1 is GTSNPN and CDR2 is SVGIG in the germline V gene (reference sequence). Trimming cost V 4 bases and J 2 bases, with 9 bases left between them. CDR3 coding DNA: TGTGCCTGGAATCTGGGACCTGGGGCCAACGTCCTGACTTTC. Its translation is CAWNLGPGANVLTF.

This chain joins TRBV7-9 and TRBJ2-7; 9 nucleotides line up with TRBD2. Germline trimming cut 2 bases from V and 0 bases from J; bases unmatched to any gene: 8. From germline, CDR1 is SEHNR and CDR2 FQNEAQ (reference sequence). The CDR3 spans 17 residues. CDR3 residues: CASSLWGGGDFSYEQYF. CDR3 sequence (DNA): TGTGCCAGCAGCTTATGGGGCGGGGGGGACTTCTCCTACGAGCAGTACTTC.